This TCR beta chain was found in a study of cytomegalovirus exposure and HLA in healthy donors. Findings and limits, study-wide: Most observed TCR sequences were rare, whereas some public TCRs were detected in many donors. Cytomegalovirus association was listed for about 150 TCR beta chains. V- and J-gene trimming of TCR beta was linked (in a later analysis) to a missense DCLRE1C variant.

PCR employed 60 Vbeta and 13 Jbeta primers. This table comes from immunoSEQ multiplex PCR, and its TCRdb copy is limited to in-frame clones, with some not included. The sample shows roughly 220,000 clones, 70% to 90% of them seen only once. The CDR3 has 13 amino acids. Germline CDR1 LNHDA, CDR2 SQIVND (reference sequence). J lost 5 bases, V lost 5 bases, and 6 bases had no gene match. This clone turned up a few times. No antigen is known for it. The J gene is TRBJ2-7, the V gene TRBV19; TRBD1 matches at 7 bases. The source material was PBMCs. The sequence was collected from a man aged 25-40 years in good health and CMV-seronegative. The CDR3 spells CASSPDRVHEQYF. The CDR3, as DNA: TGTGCCAGTAGTCCTGACAGGGTCCACGAGCAGTACTTC.